This T cell receptor beta chain was recovered during a study of shared clonotypes between healthy human individuals. Study results and limitations: Clonotypes shared by all four sorted-subset donors had higher generation probabilities than non-shared clonotypes.

Worth noting for this clone: Its antigen remains unidentified.

Using immunoSEQ multiplex PCR, the repertoire was profiled, and TCRdb retains in-frame clones only, with some absent. The data show hundreds of thousands of clones, about 96% seen once. The clonotype comes from a woman aged 30 to 39 in good health. The source material was naive CD4+ T cells sorted from blood. Subset indicated: CD45RA+ positively selected.

The CDR3 nucleotides read TGCGCCAGCAGCTTGACAAGCATTGATGAGCAGTTCTTC. This sequence encodes CASSLTSIDEQFF. The chain joins TRBV5-1 to TRBJ2-1; the D is unclear. This CDR3 is built from 13 residues. V lost 1 base to trimming and J lost 8 bases, with 10 bases between them. Germline V gene lookup returns CDR1 SGHRS and CDR2 YFSETQ.